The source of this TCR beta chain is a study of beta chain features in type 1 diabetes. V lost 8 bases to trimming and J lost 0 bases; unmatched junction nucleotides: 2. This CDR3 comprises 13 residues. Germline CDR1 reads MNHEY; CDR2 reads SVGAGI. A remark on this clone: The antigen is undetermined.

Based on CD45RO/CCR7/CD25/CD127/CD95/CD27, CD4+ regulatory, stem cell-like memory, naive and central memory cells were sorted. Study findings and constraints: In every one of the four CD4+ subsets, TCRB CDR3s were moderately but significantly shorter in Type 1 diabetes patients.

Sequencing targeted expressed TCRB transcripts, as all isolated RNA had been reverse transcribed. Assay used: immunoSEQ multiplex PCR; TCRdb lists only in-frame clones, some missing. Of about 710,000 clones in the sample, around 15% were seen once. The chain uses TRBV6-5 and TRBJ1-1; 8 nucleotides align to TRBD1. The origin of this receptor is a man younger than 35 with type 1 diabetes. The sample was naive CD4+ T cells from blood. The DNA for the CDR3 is TGTGCCAGCGTGGACAGGGTGAACACTGAAGCTTTCTTT. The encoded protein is CASVDRVNTEAFF.